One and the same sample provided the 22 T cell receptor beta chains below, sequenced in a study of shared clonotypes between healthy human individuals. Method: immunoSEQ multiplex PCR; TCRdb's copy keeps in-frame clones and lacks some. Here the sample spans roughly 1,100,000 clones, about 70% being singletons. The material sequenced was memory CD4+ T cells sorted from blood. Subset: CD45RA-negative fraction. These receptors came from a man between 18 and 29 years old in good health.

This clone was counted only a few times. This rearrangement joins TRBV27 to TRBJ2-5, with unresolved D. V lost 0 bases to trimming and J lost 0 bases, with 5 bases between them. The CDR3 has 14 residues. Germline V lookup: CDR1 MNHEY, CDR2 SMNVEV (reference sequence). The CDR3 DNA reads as TGTGCCAGCAGTTTATCGCGGAACCAAGAGACCCAGTACTTC. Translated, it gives CASSLSRNQETQYF.

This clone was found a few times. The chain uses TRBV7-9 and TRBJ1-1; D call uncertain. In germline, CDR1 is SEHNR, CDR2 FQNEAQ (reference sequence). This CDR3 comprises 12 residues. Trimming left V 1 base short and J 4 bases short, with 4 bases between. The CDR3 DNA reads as TGTGCCAGCAGCTTAGTTACCACTGAAGCTTTCTTT. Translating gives CASSLVTTEAFF.

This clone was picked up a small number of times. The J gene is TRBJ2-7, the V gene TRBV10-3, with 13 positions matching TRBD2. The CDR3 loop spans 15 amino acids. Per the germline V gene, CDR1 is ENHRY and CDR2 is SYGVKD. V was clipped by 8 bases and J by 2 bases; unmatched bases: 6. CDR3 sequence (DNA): TGTGCCATCGGACTAGCGGGAGATCCGGCCTACGAGCAGTACTTC. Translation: CAIGLAGDPAYEQYF.

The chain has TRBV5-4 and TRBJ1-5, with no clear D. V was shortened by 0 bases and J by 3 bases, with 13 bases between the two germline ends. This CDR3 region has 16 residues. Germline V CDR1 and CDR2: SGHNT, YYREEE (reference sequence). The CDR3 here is CASSLGSREFNQPQHF. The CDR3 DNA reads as TGTGCCAGCAGCTTGGGATCTCGGGAATTCAATCAGCCCCAGCATTTT.

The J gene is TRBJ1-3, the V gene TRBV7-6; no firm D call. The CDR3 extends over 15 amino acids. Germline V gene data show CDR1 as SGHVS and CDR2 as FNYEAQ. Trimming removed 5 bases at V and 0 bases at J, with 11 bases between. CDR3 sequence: CASSPAGASGNTIYF. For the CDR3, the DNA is TGTGCCAGCAGCCCCGCAGGCGCCTCTGGAAACACCATATATTTT.

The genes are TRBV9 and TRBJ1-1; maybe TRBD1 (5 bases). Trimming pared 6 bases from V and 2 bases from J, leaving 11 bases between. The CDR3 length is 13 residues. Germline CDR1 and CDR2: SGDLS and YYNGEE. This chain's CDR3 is CASNPTGNTEAFF. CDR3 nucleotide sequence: TGTGCCAGCAACCCTACAGGCAACACTGAAGCTTTCTTT.

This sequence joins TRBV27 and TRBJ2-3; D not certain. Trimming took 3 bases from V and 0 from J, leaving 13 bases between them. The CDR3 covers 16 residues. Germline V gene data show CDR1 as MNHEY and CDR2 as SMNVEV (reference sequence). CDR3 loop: CASSLNSILSTDTQYF. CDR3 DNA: TGTGCCAGCAGTTTGAACAGCATTCTTAGCACAGATACGCAGTATTTT.

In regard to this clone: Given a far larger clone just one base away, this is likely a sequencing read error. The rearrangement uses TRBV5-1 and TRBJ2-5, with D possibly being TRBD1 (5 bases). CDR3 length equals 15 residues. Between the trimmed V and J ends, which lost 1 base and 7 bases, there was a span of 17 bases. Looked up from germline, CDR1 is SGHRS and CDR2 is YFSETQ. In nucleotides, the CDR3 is TGCGCCAGCAGCTTGACCGACAGTCCGGCAGGGACCCAGTACTTC. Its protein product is CASSLTDSPAGTQYF.

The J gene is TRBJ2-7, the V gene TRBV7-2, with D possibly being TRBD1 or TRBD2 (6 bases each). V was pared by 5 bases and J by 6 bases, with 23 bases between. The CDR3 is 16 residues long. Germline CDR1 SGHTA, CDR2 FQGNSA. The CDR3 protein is CASSQASGAKRGEQYF. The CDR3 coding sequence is TGTGCCAGCAGCCAAGCCTCGGGGGCAAAGAGGGGCGAGCAGTACTTC.

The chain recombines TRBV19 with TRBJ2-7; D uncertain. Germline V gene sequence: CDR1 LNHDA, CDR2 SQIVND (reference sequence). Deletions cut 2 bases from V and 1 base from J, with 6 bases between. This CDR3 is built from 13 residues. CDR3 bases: TGTGCCAGTAGTATAAGTAGATCCTACGAGCAGTACTTC. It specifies CASSISRSYEQYF.

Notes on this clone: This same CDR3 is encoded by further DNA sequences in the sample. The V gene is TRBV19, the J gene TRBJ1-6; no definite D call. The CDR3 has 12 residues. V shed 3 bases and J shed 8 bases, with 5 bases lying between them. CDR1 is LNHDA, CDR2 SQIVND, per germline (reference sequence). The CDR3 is CASSILDSPLHF. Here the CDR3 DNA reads TGTGCCAGTAGTATTCTGGATTCACCCCTCCACTTT. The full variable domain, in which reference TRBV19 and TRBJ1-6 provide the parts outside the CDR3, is DGGITQSPKYLFRKEGQNVTLSCEQNLNHDAMYWYRQDPGQGLRLIYYSQIVNDFQKGDIAEGYSVSREKKESFPLTVTSAQKNPTAFYLCASSILDSPLHFGNGTRLTVT.

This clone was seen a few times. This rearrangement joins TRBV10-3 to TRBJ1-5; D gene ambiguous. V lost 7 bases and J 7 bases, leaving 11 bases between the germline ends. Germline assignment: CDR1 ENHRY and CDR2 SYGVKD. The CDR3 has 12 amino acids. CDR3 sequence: CAIIPRSQPQHF. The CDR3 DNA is TGTGCCATCATTCCCCGGAGCCAGCCCCAGCATTTT.

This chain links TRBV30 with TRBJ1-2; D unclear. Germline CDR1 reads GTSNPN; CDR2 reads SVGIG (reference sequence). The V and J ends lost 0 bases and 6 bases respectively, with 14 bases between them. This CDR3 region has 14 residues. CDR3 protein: CAWSVPSRRNGYTF. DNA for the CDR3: TGTGCCTGGAGTGTACCAAGCAGGAGAAATGGCTACACCTTC. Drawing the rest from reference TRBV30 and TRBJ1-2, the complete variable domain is SQTIHQWPATLVQPVGSPLSLECTVEGTSNPNLYWYRQAAGRGLQLLFYSVGIGQISSEVPQNLSASRPQDRQFILSSKKLLLSDSGFYLCAWSVPSRRNGYTFGSGTRLTVV.

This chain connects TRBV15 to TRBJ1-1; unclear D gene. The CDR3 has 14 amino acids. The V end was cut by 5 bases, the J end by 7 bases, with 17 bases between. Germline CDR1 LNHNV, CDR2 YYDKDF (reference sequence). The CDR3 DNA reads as TGTGCCACCAGCTCCCCGAGTGGGTTGCATGAAGCTTTCTTT. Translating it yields CATSSPSGLHEAFF.

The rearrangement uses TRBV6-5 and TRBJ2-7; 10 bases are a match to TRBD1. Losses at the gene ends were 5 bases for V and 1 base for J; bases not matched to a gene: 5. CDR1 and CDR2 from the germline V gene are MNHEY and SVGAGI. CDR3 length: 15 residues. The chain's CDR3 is CASSLRDRGSYEQYF. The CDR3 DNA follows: TGTGCCAGCAGTCTCCGGGACAGGGGTTCCTACGAGCAGTACTTC.

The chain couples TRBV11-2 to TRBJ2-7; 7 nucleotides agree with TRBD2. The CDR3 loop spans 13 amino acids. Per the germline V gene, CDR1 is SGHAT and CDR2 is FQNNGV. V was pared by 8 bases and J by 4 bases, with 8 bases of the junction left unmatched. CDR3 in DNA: TGTGCCAGCGCGGCAGCGGGGTTGTACGAGCAGTACTTC. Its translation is CASAAAGLYEQYF.

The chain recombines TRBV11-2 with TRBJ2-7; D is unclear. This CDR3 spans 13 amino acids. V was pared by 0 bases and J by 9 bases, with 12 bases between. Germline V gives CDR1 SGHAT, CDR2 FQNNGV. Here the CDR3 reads CASSLERRLGQYF. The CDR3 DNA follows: TGTGCCAGCAGCTTAGAAAGGCGCTTGGGGCAGTACTTC.

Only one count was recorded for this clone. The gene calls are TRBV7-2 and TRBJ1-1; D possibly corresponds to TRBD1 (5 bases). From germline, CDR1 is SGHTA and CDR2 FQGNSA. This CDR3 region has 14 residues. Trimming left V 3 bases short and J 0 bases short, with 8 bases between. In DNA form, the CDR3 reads TGTGCCAGCAGCTTTAGGGGAATGAACACTGAAGCTTTCTTT. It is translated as CASSFRGMNTEAFF.

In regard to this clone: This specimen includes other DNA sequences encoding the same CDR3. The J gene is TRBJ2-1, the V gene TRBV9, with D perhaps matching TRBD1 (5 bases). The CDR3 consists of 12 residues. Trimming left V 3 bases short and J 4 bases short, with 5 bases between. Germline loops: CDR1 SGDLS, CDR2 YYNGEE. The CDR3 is CASSGTYNEQFF. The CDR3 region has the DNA TGTGCCAGCAGCGGGACATACAATGAGCAGTTCTTC.

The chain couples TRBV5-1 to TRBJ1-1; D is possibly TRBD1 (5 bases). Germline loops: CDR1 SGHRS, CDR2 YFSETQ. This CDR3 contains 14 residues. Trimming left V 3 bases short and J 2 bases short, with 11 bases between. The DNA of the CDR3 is TGCGCCAGCAGCTGGGACGATAAAAACACTGAAGCTTTCTTT. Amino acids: CASSWDDKNTEAFF. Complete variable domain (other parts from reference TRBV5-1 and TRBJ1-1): KAGVTQTPRYLIKTRGQQVTLSCSPISGHRSVSWYQQTPGQGLQFLFEYFSETQRNKGNFPGRFSGRQFSNSRSEMNVSTLELGDSALYLCASSWDDKNTEAFFGQGTRLTVV.

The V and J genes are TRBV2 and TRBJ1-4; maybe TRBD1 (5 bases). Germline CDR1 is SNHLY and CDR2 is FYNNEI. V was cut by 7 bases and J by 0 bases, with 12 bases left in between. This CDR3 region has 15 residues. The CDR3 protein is CASKRDSSTNEKLFF. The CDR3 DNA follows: TGTGCCAGCAAGAGGGACTCATCAACTAATGAAAAACTGTTTTTT.

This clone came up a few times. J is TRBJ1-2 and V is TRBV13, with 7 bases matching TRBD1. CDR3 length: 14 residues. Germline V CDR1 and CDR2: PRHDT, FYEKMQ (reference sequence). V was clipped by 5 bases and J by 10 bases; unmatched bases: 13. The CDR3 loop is CASSRGTAILFYTF. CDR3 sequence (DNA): TGTGCCAGCAGCAGAGGGACAGCCATCCTATTCTACACCTTC.